The 17 T cell receptor beta chains below all came from one sample that was sequenced in a study of T cells in Graves' hyperthyroidism and ophthalmopathy. TCR beta CDR3 region amplification was performed from RNA transcripts. The HTBI primer set was used in a first-round RT-PCR of the TCR CDR3. TCRdb reanalysed the multiplex PCR reads using MiXCR and keeps one entry per CDR3 protein. The sample records roughly 570,000 distinct CDR3 sequences, approximately 14% being singletons. Sequencing was carried out using blood. Receptors were obtained from a woman in her twenties or thirties with Graves' hyperthyroidism.

This sequence joins TRBV4-2 and TRBJ2-7, with 7 bases identical to TRBD1. V lost 2 bases to trimming and J lost 2 bases; unmatched junction nucleotides: 15. From germline, CDR1 is LGHNA and CDR2 YNFKEQ. The CDR3 is 18 amino acids. This CDR3 is CASSQTGTAGTMAYEQYF. The CDR3 nucleotides read TGTGCCAGCAGCCAAACCGGGACAGCTGGAACTATGGCCTACGAGCAGTACTTC.

The CDR3 sequence is CASSQEEGAGGNTIYF. The CDR3 DNA reads TGCGCCAGCAGCCAGGAAGAGGGGGCTGGTGGAAACACCATATATTTT. V and J are TRBV4-1 and TRBJ1-3, with 7 bases that match TRBD1. The V segment lost 3 bases and the J segment 3 bases; nucleotides outside the gene matches: 8. CDR3 length: 16 amino acids. Looked up from germline, CDR1 is MGHRA and CDR2 is YSYEKL.

This clonotype was recorded at least ten times. V usage is TRBV12-3 or TRBV12-4 and J usage is TRBJ1-1; D is unresolved. This CDR3 region has 14 residues. The V end was cut by 8 bases, the J end by 4 bases, with 17 bases between. CDR3 amino acids: CASSKLWPGTEAFF. As DNA, the CDR3 is TGTGCCAGCTCCAAGTTGTGGCCGGGCACTGAAGCTTTCTTT.

This clonotype was seen a handful of times. The chain links TRBV4-3 to TRBJ2-1; D might be TRBD2 (5 bases). Per germline, CDR1 LGHNA and CDR2 YSLEER. CDR3 size: 16 residues. The V end lost 0 bases, the J end lost 2 bases, and 11 bases lay between the germline ends. The CDR3 loop reads CASSQDWTYTYNEQFF. CDR3 DNA sequence: TGCGCCAGCAGCCAAGATTGGACTTACACCTACAATGAGCAGTTCTTC.

The table lists this clonotype with many counts. For the CDR3, the DNA is TGTGCCAGCAGCTTAGTGGCAGGGGACAGGGATACGCAGTATTTT. Its protein product is CASSLVAGDRDTQYF. The genes are TRBV7-2 and TRBJ2-3, with 8 bases that match TRBD1. Germline V gives CDR1 SGHTA, CDR2 FQGNSA. V was clipped by 1 base and J by 6 bases; unmatched bases: 6. This CDR3 has 15 residues.

The chain has TRBV6-6 and TRBJ1-1, with 12 nucleotides matching TRBD1. J lost 1 base, V lost 4 bases, and 10 bases had no gene match. In germline, CDR1 is MNHNY, CDR2 SVGAGI (reference sequence). The CDR3 loop spans 18 amino acids. CDR3 coding DNA: TGTGCCAGCAGTTCTACCGGGACAGGGGGCCAGGCGAACACTGAAGCTTTCTTT. Its protein product is CASSSTGTGGQANTEAFF.

Many counts were recorded for this clonotype. The J gene is TRBJ2-1, the V gene TRBV20-1; weak D call: TRBD2 (6 bases). CDR1 is DFQATT and CDR2 is SNEGSKA in the germline V gene (reference sequence). The CDR3 length is 16 residues. V was pared by 6 bases and J by 1 base, with 19 bases between. Written as DNA, the CDR3 is TGCAGTGCCCAAACCCGTAGCGGTTCGTCCTACAATGAGCAGTTCTTC. Translation gives CSAQTRSGSSYNEQFF.

This clonotype was found many times. V is TRBV6-2 or TRBV6-3 and J is TRBJ2-7; 7 bases match TRBD2. Germline CDR1 is MNHEY and CDR2 is SVGEGT. The junction had 3 bases not matched to a gene; V was cut back by 0 bases and J by 1 base. The CDR3 has 15 residues. The CDR3 DNA sequence: TGTGCCAGCAGTTACTCGTCTAGCGGATCCTACGAGCAGTACTTC. It specifies CASSYSSSGSYEQYF.

The table lists this clonotype with many counts. The V and J genes are TRBV7-8 and TRBJ2-2; 11 bases are shared with TRBD1. The junction had 3 bases not matched to a gene; V was cut back by 4 bases and J by 5 bases. Germline V lookup: CDR1 SGHVS, CDR2 FQNEAQ. The CDR3 is 15 amino acids. CDR3 DNA sequence: TGTGCCAGCAGCTCAGGACAGGGGGCAACCGGGGAGCTGTTTTTT. Translating it yields CASSSGQGATGELFF.

This clonotype was seen a few times. The chain recombines TRBV20-1 with TRBJ2-2, with TRBD2 as a possible D gene (5 bases). CDR3 size: 14 residues. The germline V and J ends were trimmed by 2 bases and 7 bases, with 14 bases remaining between them. CDR1 is DFQATT and CDR2 is SNEGSKA in the germline V gene (reference sequence). The CDR3 loop reads CSARPWGVVGELFF. The CDR3 DNA sequence: TGCAGTGCTAGACCCTGGGGAGTAGTCGGGGAGCTGTTTTTT.

There are many counts of this clonotype. The chain couples TRBV20-1 to TRBJ2-7, with TRBD2 as a possible D gene (6 bases). CDR3 length: 16 amino acids. Germline CDR1 and CDR2: DFQATT and SNEGSKA (reference sequence). The ends were cut back, 0 bases at V and 5 bases at J, with 20 bases in the middle. This chain's CDR3 is CSARDLQSGSIHEQYF. The CDR3 DNA sequence: TGCAGTGCTAGAGATCTCCAGTCCGGGAGTATCCACGAGCAGTACTTC.

Details on this clonotype: A read error is possible here, since a much larger clone lies one base away. A read error is likely, as this CDR3 ends without the conserved phenylalanine or tryptophan. The chain couples TRBV30 to TRBJ2-7; 9 bases match TRBD1. The CDR3 consists of 14 residues. Germline V gene data show CDR1 as GTSNPN and CDR2 as SVGIG (reference sequence). Trimming cost V 7 bases and J 0 bases; bases outside gene matches: 7. The CDR3 DNA follows: TGTGCCTTAATGCCGGGACAGGGCTCCTACGAGCAGTACCTC. Protein sequence: CALMPGQGSYEQYL.

The gene calls are TRBV29-1 and TRBJ2-1; 8 bases are shared with TRBD2. The CDR3 contains 16 residues. Losses at the gene ends were 1 base for V and 1 base for J; bases not matched to a gene: 6. The germline gives CDR1 SQVTM, CDR2 ANQGSEA. CDR3 nucleotide sequence: TGCAGCGTTGAAGCAGGACTAGCCTCTTCCTACAATGAGCAGTTCTTC. Encoded protein: CSVEAGLASSYNEQFF.

This clonotype was seen repeatedly, ten times or more. V and J are TRBV11-2 and TRBJ2-7; TRBD1 aligns across 7 bases. The J segment lost 3 bases and the V segment lost 5 bases, leaving 4 bases of the junction unmatched. Germline V gives CDR1 SGHAT, CDR2 FQNNGV. This CDR3 spans 13 amino acids. CDR3 sequence (DNA): TGTGCCAGCAGCCGGGGACAGATCTACGAGCAGTACTTC. It yields the protein CASSRGQIYEQYF.

For the CDR3, the DNA is TGCAGTGCTAGAGTGGCAGTCCCTCCCAATGAGCAGTTCTTC. This encodes CSARVAVPPNEQFF. This chain uses TRBV20-1 with TRBJ2-1; D remains ambiguous. CDR1 is DFQATT, CDR2 SNEGSKA, per germline (reference sequence). The CDR3 covers 14 residues. The ends were cut back, 1 base at V and 6 bases at J, with 13 bases in the middle.

This clonotype was detected a few times. The chain carries TRBV6-1 and TRBJ2-2; 7 nucleotides line up with TRBD2. Germline CDR1 MNHNS, CDR2 SASEGT. The CDR3 runs to 16 residues. V lost 7 bases, J lost 0 bases, and 8 bases stayed unmatched. The CDR3 DNA is TGTGCCAGCACCCAGCCCGGGGGGACGAACACCGGGGAGCTGTTTTTT. It translates to CASTQPGGTNTGELFF.

The chain joins TRBV28 to TRBJ2-7; D remains ambiguous. V shed 1 base and J shed 4 bases, with 5 bases lying between them. CDR1 is MDHEN and CDR2 is SYDVKM in the germline V gene. The CDR3 covers 12 residues. The CDR3, as DNA: TGTGCCAGCAGTTTATCAGAATACGAGCAGTACTTC. Encoded protein: CASSLSEYEQYF. Supplemented by reference TRBV28 and TRBJ2-7, the full variable domain reads DVKVTQSSRYLVKRTGEKVFLECVQDMDHENMFWYRQDPGLGLRLIYFSYDVKMKEKGDIPEGYSVSREKKERFSLILESASTNQTSMYLCASSLSEYEQYFGPGTRLTVT.